Below, 18 T cell receptor beta chains from the same sample are listed, as sequenced in a study of cytomegalovirus exposure and HLA in healthy donors. PCR amplification relied on 60 Vbeta primers (plus 13 Jbeta primers). Repertoires were generated with immunoSEQ multiplex PCR, while TCRdb's copy carries only in-frame clones and drops some. The profile shows about 180,000 clones, 70% to 90% of them singletons. Sequenced sample: PBMCs. The receptor set was obtained from a girl aged 5-17 years in good health and CMV-seropositive.

The chain has TRBV28 and TRBJ2-1; tentatively, D is TRBD2 (7 bases). Trimming took 8 bases from V and 12 from J, leaving 14 bases between them. Germline CDR1 MDHEN, CDR2 SYDVKM. The CDR3 extends over 11 amino acids. The CDR3 coding sequence is TGTGCCAGCGTTAGGGGGGGGTGGCAGTTCTTC. Translation: CASVRGGWQFF.

This clone was found a few times. This sequence joins TRBV4-1 and TRBJ2-5; tentative D call: TRBD2 (5 bases). Trimming took 0 bases from V and 1 from J, leaving 9 bases between them. Per germline, CDR1 MGHRA and CDR2 YSYEKL. The CDR3 loop spans 15 amino acids. CDR3 region: CASSQDDGGQETQYF. The CDR3 DNA reads TGCGCCAGCAGCCAAGATGACGGAGGCCAAGAGACCCAGTACTTC.

V is TRBV6-5 and J is TRBJ2-7; 7 bases align to TRBD2. This CDR3 has 12 residues. From germline, CDR1 is MNHEY and CDR2 SVGAGI. Trimming at V came to 4 bases and at J to 7 bases, leaving 4 bases not matched to a gene. The CDR3 DNA sequence: TGTGCCAGCAGTTTCGGGGGAGGGGAGCAGTACTTC. It specifies CASSFGGGEQYF.

V gene TRBV13 combines with J gene TRBJ1-2, with 7 bases lining up with TRBD1. Germline V gene data show CDR1 as PRHDT and CDR2 as FYEKMQ (reference sequence). V was clipped by 5 bases and J by 8 bases; unmatched bases: 14. CDR3 length equals 15 residues. CDR3 DNA sequence: TGTGCCAGCAGCGCATTACTCAGGGGGAAAGGCGGCTACACCTTC. Translating it yields CASSALLRGKGGYTF.

This clone has only one observation. The rearrangement joins TRBV19 to TRBJ2-7; 9 positions match TRBD1. The germline CDR1 and CDR2 sequences are LNHDA and SQIVND (reference sequence). Germline trimming cut 5 bases from V and 3 bases from J; bases unmatched to any gene: 2. CDR3 length: 13 residues. In DNA form, the CDR3 reads TGTGCCAGTAGTTTGGGACAGGGCTACGAGCAGTACTTC. It is translated as CASSLGQGYEQYF.

This clone was found once. This chain connects TRBV11-2 to TRBJ1-2; TRBD1 might be the D (6 bases). The germline gives CDR1 SGHAT, CDR2 FQNNGV. V was pared by 5 bases and J by 3 bases, with 19 bases between. The CDR3 is made up of 16 amino acids. The CDR3 spells CASSAGGYDLHYGYTF. The CDR3 nucleotides are TGTGCCAGCAGCGCTGGGGGCTACGACCTGCACTATGGCTACACCTTC.

This CDR3 is CASTIYRDRGYEQFF. CDR3 sequence (DNA): TGTGCCAGCACCATCTACCGGGACAGGGGGTACGAGCAGTTCTTC. V gene TRBV6-5 combines with J gene TRBJ2-1; TRBD1 matches at 11 bases. The CDR3 has 15 amino acids. Trimming removed 7 bases from V and 10 bases from J; junction bases left unmatched: 12. Germline V gene sequence: CDR1 MNHEY, CDR2 SVGAGI.

This clone has only one observation. This rearrangement joins TRBV6-5 to TRBJ2-6; possibly TRBD1 for D (5 bases). Germline-derived CDR1 and CDR2 are MNHEY and SVGAGI. This CDR3 spans 15 amino acids. Trimming took 5 bases from V and 1 from J, leaving 9 bases between them. The CDR3 DNA reads TGTGCCAGCAGTCCCCAGGGATCTGGGGCCAACGTCCTGACTTTC. Its protein product is CASSPQGSGANVLTF.

Only one count was recorded for this clone. J is TRBJ2-7 and V is TRBV12-5; TRBD2 agrees at 13 bases. The germline CDR1 and CDR2 sequences are LGHNT and FRNRAP. Germline trimming cut 0 bases from V and 2 bases from J; bases unmatched to any gene: 7. The CDR3 is 18 amino acids. CDR3 amino acids: CASGLVYTGTSGAYEQYF. The CDR3, as DNA: TGTGCTAGTGGTTTGGTATATACGGGGACTAGCGGGGCCTACGAGCAGTACTTC.

The genes are TRBV4-1 and TRBJ2-1; the D is unclear. V was trimmed by 1 base and J by 4 bases, leaving 11 bases between them. CDR1 is MGHRA and CDR2 is YSYEKL in the germline V gene. This CDR3 comprises 15 residues. CDR3 coding DNA: TGCGCCAGCAGCCAAGTCACAGTTTCTTACAATGAGCAGTTCTTC. Its protein is CASSQVTVSYNEQFF.

V usage is TRBV9 and J usage is TRBJ1-1; weak D call: TRBD1 (5 bases). CDR1 SGDLS and CDR2 YYNGEE come from the germline V gene. The CDR3 spans 14 residues. V lost 0 bases, J lost 6 bases, and 12 bases lay in between. The CDR3 region has the DNA TGTGCCAGCAGCGTAGAGGAGGGGATCCCTGAAGCTTTCTTT. Translation: CASSVEEGIPEAFF.

V is TRBV18 and J is TRBJ2-6; 8 bases map to TRBD1. The V gene's germline CDR1 is KGHSH and CDR2 LQKENI. The CDR3 is made up of 15 amino acids. The J segment lost 2 bases and the V segment lost 6 bases, leaving 3 bases of the junction unmatched. The DNA of the CDR3 is TGTGCCAGCTCTCGACAGGGGACTGGGGCCAACGTCCTGACTTTC. The encoded protein is CASSRQGTGANVLTF.

This clone was recorded a few times. For the CDR3, the DNA is TGTGCCAGCAGCCCCGGGACTCTTCACGAGCAGTACTTC. Translated: CASSPGTLHEQYF. The chain uses TRBV7-9 and TRBJ2-7; D perhaps matches TRBD2 (6 bases). Trimming removed 5 bases at V and 5 bases at J, with 13 bases between. This CDR3 is built from 13 residues. Germline loops: CDR1 SEHNR, CDR2 FQNEAQ (reference sequence). The full variable domain, rest sourced from reference TRBV7-9 and TRBJ2-7, is DTGVSQNPRHKITKRGQNVTFRCDPISEHNRLYWYRQTLGQGPEFLTYFQNEAQLEKSRLLSDRFSAERPKGSFSTLEIQRTEQGDSAMYLCASSPGTLHEQYFGPGTRLTVT.

V gene TRBV9 combines with J gene TRBJ2-7; D is perhaps TRBD2 (5 bases). The germline V gene encodes CDR1 SGDLS and CDR2 YYNGEE. V was pared by 2 bases and J by 1 base, with 7 bases between. This CDR3 has 13 residues. CDR3: CASSVGESYEQYF. The CDR3, as DNA: TGTGCCAGCAGCGTCGGGGAGTCCTACGAGCAGTACTTC.

The chain carries TRBV20-1 and TRBJ2-1; 7 positions agree with TRBD2. Germline V CDR1 and CDR2: DFQATT, SNEGSKA (reference sequence). V lost 5 bases and J lost 10; bases outside the gene matches: 5. The CDR3 totals 11 residues. CDR3 coding DNA: TGCAGTGCTCCACTAGCGAGGGAGCAGTTCTTC. Encoded protein: CSAPLAREQFF.

This rearrangement joins TRBV7-9 to TRBJ1-2, with a weak D call TRBD1 (6 bases). The CDR3 consists of 13 residues. The germline V gene has CDR1 SEHNR and CDR2 FQNEAQ (reference sequence). The V end was cut by 6 bases, the J end by 6 bases, with 14 bases between. Written as DNA, the CDR3 is TGTGCCAGCAGTGGGGGACAAACTAATGGCTACACCTTC. Translation gives CASSGGQTNGYTF.

This clone has only a few counts. This chain joins TRBV11-3 and TRBJ1-4; D gene unclear. Germline V lookup: CDR1 SGHNT, CDR2 YENEEA. Trimming pared 1 base from V and 6 bases from J, leaving 9 bases between. The CDR3 is made up of 14 amino acids. The CDR3 sequence: CASSLGRVDEKLFF. In DNA, the CDR3 is TGTGCCAGCAGCTTAGGCCGGGTCGATGAAAAACTGTTTTTT.

CDR3 sequence reads: CATRPGTELLGQPQHF. For the CDR3, the DNA is TGTGCCACCCGCCCCGGGACAGAACTTTTGGGTCAGCCCCAGCATTTT. The chain employs TRBV10-3 and TRBJ1-5; 7 bases map to TRBD1. The length of the CDR3 is 16 residues. V dropped 10 bases and J dropped 6; count of bases not matched to a gene: 18. Germline values: CDR1 ENHRY, CDR2 SYGVKD.